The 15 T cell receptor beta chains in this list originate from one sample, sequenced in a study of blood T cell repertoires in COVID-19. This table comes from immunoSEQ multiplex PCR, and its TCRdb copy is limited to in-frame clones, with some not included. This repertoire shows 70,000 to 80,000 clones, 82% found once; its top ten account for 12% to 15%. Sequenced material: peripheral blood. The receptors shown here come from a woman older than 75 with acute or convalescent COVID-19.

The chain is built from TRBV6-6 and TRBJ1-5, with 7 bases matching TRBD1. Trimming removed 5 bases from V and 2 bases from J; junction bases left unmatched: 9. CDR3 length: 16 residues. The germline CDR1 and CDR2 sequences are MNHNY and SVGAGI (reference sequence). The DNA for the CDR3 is TGTGCCAGCAGTGCATTCAGGGGGACTGGCAATCAGCCCCAGCATTTT. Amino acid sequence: CASSAFRGTGNQPQHF.

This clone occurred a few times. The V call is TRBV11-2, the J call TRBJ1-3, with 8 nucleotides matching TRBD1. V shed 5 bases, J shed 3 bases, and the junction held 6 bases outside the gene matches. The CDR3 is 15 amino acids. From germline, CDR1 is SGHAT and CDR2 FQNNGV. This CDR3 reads CASSPDRAGGNTIYF. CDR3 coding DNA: TGTGCCAGCAGCCCGGACAGGGCTGGTGGAAACACCATATATTTT.

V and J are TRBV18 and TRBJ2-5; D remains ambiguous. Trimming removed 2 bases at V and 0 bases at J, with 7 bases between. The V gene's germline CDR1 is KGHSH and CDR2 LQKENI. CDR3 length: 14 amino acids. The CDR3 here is CASSPILYQETQYF. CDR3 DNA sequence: TGTGCCAGCTCACCAATCTTGTACCAAGAGACCCAGTACTTC.

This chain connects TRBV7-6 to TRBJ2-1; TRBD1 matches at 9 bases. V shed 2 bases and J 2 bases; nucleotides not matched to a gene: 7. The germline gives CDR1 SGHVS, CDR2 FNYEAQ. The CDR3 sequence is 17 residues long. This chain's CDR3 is CASSLMGQGYTYNEQFF. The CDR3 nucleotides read TGTGCCAGCAGCTTAATGGGACAGGGCTACACCTACAATGAGCAGTTCTTC.

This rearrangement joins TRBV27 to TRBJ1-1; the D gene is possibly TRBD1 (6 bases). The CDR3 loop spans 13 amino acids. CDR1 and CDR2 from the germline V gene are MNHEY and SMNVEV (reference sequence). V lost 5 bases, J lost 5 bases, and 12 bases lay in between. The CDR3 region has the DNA TGTGCCAGCAGTAACAGGGTACTGACTGAAGCTTTCTTT. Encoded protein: CASSNRVLTEAFF.

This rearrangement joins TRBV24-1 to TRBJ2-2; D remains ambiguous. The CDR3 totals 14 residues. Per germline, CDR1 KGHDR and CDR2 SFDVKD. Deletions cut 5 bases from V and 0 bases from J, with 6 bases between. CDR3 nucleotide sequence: TGTGCCACCAGTGCTCTACCGAACACCGGGGAGCTGTTTTTT. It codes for CATSALPNTGELFF.

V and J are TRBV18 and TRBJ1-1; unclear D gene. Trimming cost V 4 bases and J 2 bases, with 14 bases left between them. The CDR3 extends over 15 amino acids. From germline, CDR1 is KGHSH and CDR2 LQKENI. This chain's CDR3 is CASSRAEGPNTEAFF. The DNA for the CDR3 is TGTGCCAGCTCACGCGCCGAGGGTCCAAACACTGAAGCTTTCTTT.

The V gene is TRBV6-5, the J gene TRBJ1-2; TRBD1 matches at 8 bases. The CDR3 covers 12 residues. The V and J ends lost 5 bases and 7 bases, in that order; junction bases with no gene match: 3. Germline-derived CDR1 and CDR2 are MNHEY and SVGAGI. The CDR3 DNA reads TGTGCCAGCAGTACAGGGGGGGGTGGCTACACCTTC. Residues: CASSTGGGGYTF.

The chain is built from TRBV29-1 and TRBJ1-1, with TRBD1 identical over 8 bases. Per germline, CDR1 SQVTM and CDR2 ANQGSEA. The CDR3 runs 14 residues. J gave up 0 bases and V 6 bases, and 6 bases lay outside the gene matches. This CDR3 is CSVGDRTMNTEAFF. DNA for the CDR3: TGCAGCGTGGGGGACAGGACCATGAACACTGAAGCTTTCTTT.

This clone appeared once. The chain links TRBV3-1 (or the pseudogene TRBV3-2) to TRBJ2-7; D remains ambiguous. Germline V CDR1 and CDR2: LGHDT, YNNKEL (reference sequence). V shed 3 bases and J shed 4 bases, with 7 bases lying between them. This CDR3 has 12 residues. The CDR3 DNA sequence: TGTGCCAGCAGCCAGTCAGAATACGAGCAGTACTTC. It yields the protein CASSQSEYEQYF.

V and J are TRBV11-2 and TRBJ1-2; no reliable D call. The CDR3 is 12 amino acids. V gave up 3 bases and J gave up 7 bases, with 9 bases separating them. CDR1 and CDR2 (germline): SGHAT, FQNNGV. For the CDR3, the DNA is TGTGCCAGCAGCTTCAGTAACAGTGGCTACACCTTC. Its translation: CASSFSNSGYTF.

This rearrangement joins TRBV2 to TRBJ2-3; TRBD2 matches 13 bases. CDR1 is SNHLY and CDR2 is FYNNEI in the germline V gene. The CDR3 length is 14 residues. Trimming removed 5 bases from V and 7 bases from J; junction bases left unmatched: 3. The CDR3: CASSWTSGSNTQYF. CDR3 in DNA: TGTGCCAGCAGTTGGACTAGCGGGAGCAATACGCAGTATTTT.

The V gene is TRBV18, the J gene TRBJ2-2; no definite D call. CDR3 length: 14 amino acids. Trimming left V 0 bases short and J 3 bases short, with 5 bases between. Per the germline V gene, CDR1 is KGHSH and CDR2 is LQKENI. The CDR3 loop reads CASSPPQDTGELFF. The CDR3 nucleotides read TGTGCCAGCTCACCACCGCAGGACACCGGGGAGCTGTTTTTT.

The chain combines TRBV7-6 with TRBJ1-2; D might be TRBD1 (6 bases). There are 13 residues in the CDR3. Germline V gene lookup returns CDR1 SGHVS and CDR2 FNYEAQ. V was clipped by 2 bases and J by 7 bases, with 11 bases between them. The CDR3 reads CASSLRTEGGYTF. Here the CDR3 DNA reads TGTGCCAGCAGCTTAAGGACAGAAGGTGGCTACACCTTC.

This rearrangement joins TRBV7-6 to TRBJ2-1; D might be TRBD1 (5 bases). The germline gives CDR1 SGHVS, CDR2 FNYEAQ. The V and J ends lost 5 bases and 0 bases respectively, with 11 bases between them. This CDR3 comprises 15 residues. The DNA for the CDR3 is TGTGCCAGCAGCCCCAGGGCGAGCTCCTACAATGAGCAGTTCTTC. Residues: CASSPRASSYNEQFF.